These 21 T cell receptor beta chains originate from one sample sequenced in a study of T cell changes during pregnancy in multiple sclerosis. Here immunoSEQ multiplex PCR was the method, and the copy in TCRdb shows in-frame clones only, minus some. In the table there are over 65,000 clones, around 94% of which are singletons. Specimen: peripheral blood, collected in the third trimester of pregnancy. Receptors originate from a female donor with multiple sclerosis, enrolled in a pregnancy study.

The chain joins TRBV7-2 to TRBJ2-1; a possible D gene is TRBD2 (7 bases). CDR3 length: 15 residues. Trimming stripped 3 bases from V and 8 bases from J, with 17 bases between. Germline CDR1 reads SGHTA; CDR2 reads FQGNSA. The CDR3 is CASSLVPGGRDEQFF. CDR3 DNA sequence: TGTGCCAGCAGCTTGGTCCCCGGGGGGCGGGATGAGCAGTTCTTC.

This clone was recorded once. The CDR3 region has the DNA TGTGCCAGCAGCGCAGGACAGGGAGATCGCGAGCAGTACTTC. It is translated as CASSAGQGDREQYF. This sequence joins TRBV5-4 and TRBJ2-7; TRBD1 aligns across 8 bases. The CDR3 is 14 residues long. Germline CDR1 is SGHNT and CDR2 is YYREEE (reference sequence). Unmatched junction bases numbered 9, after V lost 4 bases and J lost 6 bases.

This chain joins TRBV19 and TRBJ1-1; a possible D gene is TRBD1 (6 bases). Germline values: CDR1 LNHDA, CDR2 SQIVND (reference sequence). The V end was cut by 2 bases, the J end by 2 bases, with 12 bases between. This CDR3 comprises 15 residues. Here the CDR3 reads CASSIHETGNTEAFF. The CDR3 region has the DNA TGTGCCAGTAGTATACATGAGACAGGCAACACTGAAGCTTTCTTT.

The V gene is TRBV23-1, the J gene TRBJ2-5; 8 bases fit TRBD1. TRBV23-1 is known as an ORF, though its function is uncertain. The CDR3 loop spans 15 amino acids. V dropped 7 bases and J dropped 2; count of bases not matched to a gene: 9. CDR3 bases: TGCGCCAGCATCGGACAGGGCTTACCTCAAGAGACCCAGTACTTC. Its translation is CASIGQGLPQETQYF.

J is TRBJ2-1 and V is TRBV27, with TRBD1 matching over 8 bases. Germline V gene lookup returns CDR1 MNHEY and CDR2 SMNVEV (reference sequence). The CDR3 spans 14 residues. Unmatched junction bases numbered 7, after V lost 5 bases and J lost 7 bases. This CDR3 is CASSQGQAGNEQFF. CDR3 DNA sequence: TGTGCCAGCAGTCAGGGACAGGCCGGAAATGAGCAGTTCTTC.

The gene calls are TRBV6-5 and TRBJ1-1, with 10 bases fitting TRBD1. Germline V lookup: CDR1 MNHEY, CDR2 SVGAGI. Trimming at V came to 10 bases and at J to 9 bases, leaving 14 bases not matched to a gene. CDR3 length: 14 amino acids. CDR3 residues: CATKPGTGEPKAFF. CDR3 nucleotides: TGTGCCACCAAGCCCGGGACAGGGGAACCGAAAGCTTTCTTT.

This clone has a single count. The chain employs TRBV7-2 and TRBJ2-3, with D perhaps matching TRBD2 (7 bases). The V gene lost 5 bases and the J gene lost 1 base, with 16 bases spanning the gap. Germline assignment: CDR1 SGHTA and CDR2 FQGNSA. This CDR3 region has 16 residues. This CDR3 reads CASSPGQRGGTDTQYF. The CDR3 bases are TGTGCCAGCAGCCCAGGACAGCGGGGAGGCACAGATACGCAGTATTTT. Filled out from reference TRBV7-2 and TRBJ2-3, the complete variable domain reads GAGVSQSPSNKVTEKGKDVELRCDPISGHTALYWYRQSLGQGLEFLIYFQGNSAPDKSGLPSDRFSAERTGGSVSTLTIQRTQQEDSAVYLCASSPGQRGGTDTQYFGPGTRLTVL.

V gene TRBV7-2 combines with J gene TRBJ1-2, with D perhaps matching TRBD1 (5 bases). The CDR3 covers 12 residues. Trimming took 5 bases from V and 6 from J, leaving 10 bases between them. Germline V CDR1 and CDR2: SGHTA, FQGNSA. CDR3 sequence (DNA): TGTGCCAGCAGCCCAGGGAGGCATGGCTACACCTTC. Translated, it gives CASSPGRHGYTF.

The V and J genes are TRBV29-1 and TRBJ1-2, with TRBD1 matching over 9 bases. Germline assignment: CDR1 SQVTM and CDR2 ANQGSEA. J lost 4 bases, V lost 6 bases, and 12 bases had no gene match. The CDR3 extends over 15 amino acids. The CDR3 DNA is TGCAGCGTCTTTACCCGGGACAGGGAGCTCTATGGCTACACCTTC. It specifies CSVFTRDRELYGYTF.

The V call is TRBV27, the J call TRBJ2-7; no clear D. The CDR3 covers 13 residues. V lost 7 bases to trimming and J lost 0 bases, with 10 bases between them. The germline V gene encodes CDR1 MNHEY and CDR2 SMNVEV (reference sequence). Written as DNA, the CDR3 is TGTGCCAGCAACTCCCTCGACTCCTACGAGCAGTACTTC. This codes for CASNSLDSYEQYF.

The chain combines TRBV19 with TRBJ1-1, with a weak D call TRBD1 (6 bases). Germline loops: CDR1 LNHDA, CDR2 SQIVND (reference sequence). V shed 0 bases and J shed 1 base, with 15 bases lying between them. The length of the CDR3 is 17 residues. For the CDR3, the DNA is TGTGCCAGTAGTATAGATCGGGCCAGGGGCGGGAACACTGAAGCTTTCTTT. This encodes CASSIDRARGGNTEAFF.

The V and J genes are TRBV7-3 and TRBJ2-3; tentative D call: TRBD1 (7 bases). V lost 5 bases to trimming and J lost 5 bases, with 17 bases between them. Germline assignment: CDR1 SGHTA and CDR2 FQGTGA. The CDR3 has 15 residues. The CDR3: CASSPGGPLGDTQYF. The CDR3 DNA reads as TGTGCCAGCAGCCCAGGGGGGCCTCTGGGAGATACGCAGTATTTT.

In nucleotides, the CDR3 is TGTGCCAGCAGCCAAGGGGGGGGGAACACTGAAGCTTTCTTT. It yields the protein CASSQGGGNTEAFF. The rearrangement links TRBV7-3 to TRBJ1-1; weak D call: TRBD1 (6 bases). This CDR3 region has 14 residues. Germline V CDR1 and CDR2: SGHTA, FQGTGA. Trimming took off 5 bases at V and 1 base at J, with 11 bases between the two ends. Combining the CDR3 with reference TRBV7-3 and TRBJ1-1 gives the whole variable domain GAGVSQTPSNKVTEKGKYVELRCDPISGHTALYWYRQSLGQGPEFLIYFQGTGAADDSGLPNDRFFAVRPEGSVSTLKIQRTERGDSAVYLCASSQGGGNTEAFFGQGTRLTVV.

J is TRBJ1-2 and V is TRBV4-3, with a possible D match to TRBD1 (6 bases). CDR3 length equals 15 residues. CDR1 and CDR2 (germline): LGHNA, YSLEER. Trimming removed 4 bases from V and 2 bases from J, with 14 bases in between. CDR3 nucleotides: TGCGCCAGCAGCCTCCAACAGGGAAACAACTATGGCTACACCTTC. Protein sequence: CASSLQQGNNYGYTF.

This chain joins TRBV7-6 and TRBJ2-7; 8 bases line up with TRBD1. V lost 4 bases and J lost 2; bases outside the gene matches: 7. Germline assignment: CDR1 SGHVS and CDR2 FNYEAQ. CDR3 size: 15 residues. CDR3 amino acids: CASSSQGAGTYEQYF. The CDR3 DNA reads as TGTGCCAGCAGCTCCCAGGGGGCGGGGACCTACGAGCAGTACTTC.

The chain carries TRBV5-1 and TRBJ2-7; D not certain. The CDR3 covers 15 residues. Germline CDR1 SGHRS, CDR2 YFSETQ. Trimming left V 0 bases short and J 1 base short, with 11 bases between. CDR3 sequence reads: CASSLGGIASYEQYF. The CDR3 DNA sequence: TGCGCCAGCAGCTTGGGAGGCATCGCTTCCTACGAGCAGTACTTC.

This clone appeared a single time. The V gene is TRBV6-5, the J gene TRBJ1-5; TRBD1 matches 9 bases. The CDR3 length is 14 residues. V trimming: 10 bases; J trimming: 6 bases; junction bases outside the gene matches: 10. CDR1 is MNHEY, CDR2 SVGAGI, per germline. The CDR3 is CATRVTGGTQPQHF. In DNA, the CDR3 is TGTGCCACCCGGGTAACAGGGGGCACTCAGCCCCAGCATTTT.

This clone was recorded once. The chain joins TRBV4-1 to TRBJ2-5; TRBD2 aligns across 8 bases. V was pared by 1 base and J by 1 base, with 5 bases of the junction left unmatched. CDR1 and CDR2 from the germline V gene are MGHRA and YSYEKL. This CDR3 comprises 16 residues. CDR3 coding DNA: TGCGCCAGCAGCCAAGTTGGAGCGGGGGCCCAAGAGACCCAGTACTTC. Translating it yields CASSQVGAGAQETQYF.

This clone was seen once. This chain uses TRBV6-4 with TRBJ1-6; 7 nucleotides align to TRBD1. The CDR3 consists of 14 residues. Germline CDR1 reads MRHNA; CDR2 reads SNTAGT. J was trimmed by 7 bases and V by 4 bases; bases with no gene match: 4. The CDR3 DNA follows: TGTGCCAGCAGTGTCGACAGGGTGAATTCACCCCTCCACTTT. This encodes CASSVDRVNSPLHF.

The DNA of the CDR3 is TGTGCCAGCAGTTCTACAGGTGGAGTAAACACCATATATTTT. This codes for CASSSTGGVNTIYF. The genes are TRBV6-5 and TRBJ1-3; a possible D gene is TRBD1 (5 bases). CDR3 length: 14 amino acids. Germline CDR1 and CDR2: MNHEY and SVGAGI. The V end lost 4 bases, the J end lost 6 bases, and 13 bases lay between the germline ends.

The chain couples TRBV20-1 to TRBJ2-5; TRBD2 is a possible D gene (5 bases). Germline-derived CDR1 and CDR2 are DFQATT and SNEGSKA (reference sequence). The CDR3 contains 11 residues. V lost 4 bases and J lost 4, with 7 bases in between. Here the CDR3 reads CSAKGGETQYF. The CDR3 nucleotides are TGCAGTGCTAAAGGAGGAGAGACCCAGTACTTC.